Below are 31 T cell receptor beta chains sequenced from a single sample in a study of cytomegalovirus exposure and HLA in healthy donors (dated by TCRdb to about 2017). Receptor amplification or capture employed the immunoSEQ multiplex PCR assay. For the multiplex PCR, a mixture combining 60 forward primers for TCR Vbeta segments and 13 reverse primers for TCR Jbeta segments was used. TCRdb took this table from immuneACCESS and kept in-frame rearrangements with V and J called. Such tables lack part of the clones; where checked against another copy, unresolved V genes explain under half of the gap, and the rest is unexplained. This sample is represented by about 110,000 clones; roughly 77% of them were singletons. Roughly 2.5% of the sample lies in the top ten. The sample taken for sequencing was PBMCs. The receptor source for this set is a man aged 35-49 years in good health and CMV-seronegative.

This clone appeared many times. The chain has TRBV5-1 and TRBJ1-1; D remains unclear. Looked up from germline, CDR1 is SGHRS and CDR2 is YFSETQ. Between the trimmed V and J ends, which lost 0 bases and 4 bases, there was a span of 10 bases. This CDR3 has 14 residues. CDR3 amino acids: CASSLELVRTEAFF. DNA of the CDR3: TGCGCCAGCAGCTTGGAACTCGTTCGCACTGAAGCTTTCTTT.

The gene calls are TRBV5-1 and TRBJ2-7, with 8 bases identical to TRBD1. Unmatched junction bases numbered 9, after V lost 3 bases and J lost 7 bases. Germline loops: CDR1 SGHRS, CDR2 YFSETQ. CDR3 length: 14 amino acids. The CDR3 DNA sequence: TGCGCCAGCAGCTCGGGACAGGATTCTATAGAGCAGTACTTC. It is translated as CASSSGQDSIEQYF.

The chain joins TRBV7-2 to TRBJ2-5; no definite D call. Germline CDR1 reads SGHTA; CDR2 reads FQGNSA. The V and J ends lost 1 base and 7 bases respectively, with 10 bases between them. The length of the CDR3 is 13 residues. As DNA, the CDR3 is TGTGCCAGCAGCTTAGGGCTAGTAGGGACCCAGTACTTC. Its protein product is CASSLGLVGTQYF.

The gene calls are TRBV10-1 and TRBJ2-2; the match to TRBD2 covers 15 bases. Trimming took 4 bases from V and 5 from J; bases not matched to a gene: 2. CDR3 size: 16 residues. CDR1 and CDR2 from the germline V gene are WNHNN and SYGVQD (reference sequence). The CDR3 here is CASSGGLAGGTGELFF. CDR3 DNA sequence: TGCGCCAGCAGTGGGGGACTAGCGGGGGGAACCGGGGAGCTGTTTTTT.

The CDR3 DNA follows: TGCGCCAGCAGCCTTGCGACAGGGAGTAATGAAAAACTGTTTTTT. This translates into CASSLATGSNEKLFF. The V gene is TRBV4-1, the J gene TRBJ1-4; 7 bases line up with TRBD1. The ends lost 4 bases at V and 4 bases at J; junction bases unmatched: 6. The CDR3 contains 15 residues. From germline, CDR1 is MGHRA and CDR2 YSYEKL.

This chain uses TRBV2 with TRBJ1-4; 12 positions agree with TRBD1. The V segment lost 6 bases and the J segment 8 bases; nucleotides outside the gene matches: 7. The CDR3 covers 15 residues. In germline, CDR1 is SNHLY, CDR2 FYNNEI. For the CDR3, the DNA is TGTGCCAGCAGGGGACAGGGGGCAAGTGGGGAAAAACTGTTTTTT. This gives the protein CASRGQGASGEKLFF.

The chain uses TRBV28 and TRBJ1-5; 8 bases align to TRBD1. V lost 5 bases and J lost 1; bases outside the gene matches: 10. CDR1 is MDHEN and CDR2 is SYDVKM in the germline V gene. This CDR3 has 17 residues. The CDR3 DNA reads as TGTGCCAGCAGTCGATTTGGACAGGGCTTAAGCAATCAGCCCCAGCATTTT. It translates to CASSRFGQGLSNQPQHF.

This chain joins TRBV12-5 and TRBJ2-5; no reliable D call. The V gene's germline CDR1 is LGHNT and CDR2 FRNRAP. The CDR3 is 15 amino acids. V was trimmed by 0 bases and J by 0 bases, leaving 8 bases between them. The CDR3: CASGLVPGNQETQYF. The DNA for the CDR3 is TGTGCTAGTGGTTTGGTACCAGGAAACCAAGAGACCCAGTACTTC.

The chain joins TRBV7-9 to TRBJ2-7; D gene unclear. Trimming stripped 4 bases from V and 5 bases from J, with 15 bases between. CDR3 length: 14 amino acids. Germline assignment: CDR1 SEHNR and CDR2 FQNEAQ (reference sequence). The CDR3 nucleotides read TGTGCCAGCAGCTCGCAGGTTGCGACCGACGAGCAGTACTTC. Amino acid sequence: CASSSQVATDEQYF.

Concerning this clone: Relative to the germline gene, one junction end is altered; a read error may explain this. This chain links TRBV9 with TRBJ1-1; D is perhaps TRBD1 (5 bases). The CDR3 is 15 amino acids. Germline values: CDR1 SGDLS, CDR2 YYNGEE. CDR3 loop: CASGVQGSMNTEAFF. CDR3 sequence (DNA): TGTGCCAGCGGCGTCCAGGGATCGATGAACACTGAAGCTTTCTTT.

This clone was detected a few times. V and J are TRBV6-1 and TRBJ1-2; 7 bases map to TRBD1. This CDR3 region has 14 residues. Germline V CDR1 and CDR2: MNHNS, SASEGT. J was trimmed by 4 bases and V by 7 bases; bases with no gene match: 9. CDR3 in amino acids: CASKSGQTIYGYTF. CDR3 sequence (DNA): TGTGCCAGCAAATCGGGACAGACTATCTATGGCTACACCTTC.

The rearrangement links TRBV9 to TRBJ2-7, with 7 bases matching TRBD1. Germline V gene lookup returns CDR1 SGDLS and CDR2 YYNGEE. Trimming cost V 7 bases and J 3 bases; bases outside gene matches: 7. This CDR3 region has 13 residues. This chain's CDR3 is CASLRNRGYEQYF. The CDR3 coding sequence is TGTGCCAGCCTCCGAAACAGGGGCTACGAGCAGTACTTC.

CDR3 in DNA: TGTGCCTGGAGTGGCCTCTACCGGGACAATAATCAGCCCCAGCATTTT. Amino acids: CAWSGLYRDNNQPQHF. V is TRBV30 and J is TRBJ1-5; possible D gene TRBD1, 6 bases. V was cut by 1 base and J by 4 bases, with 17 bases left in between. CDR1 GTSNPN and CDR2 SVGIG come from the germline V gene (reference sequence). This CDR3 is 16 amino acids long.

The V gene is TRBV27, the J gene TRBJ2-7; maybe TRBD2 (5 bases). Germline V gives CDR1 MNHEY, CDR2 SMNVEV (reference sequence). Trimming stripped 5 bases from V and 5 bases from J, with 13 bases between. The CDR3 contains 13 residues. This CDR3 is CASSPPGNNEQYF. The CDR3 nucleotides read TGTGCCAGCAGTCCCCCGGGGAACAACGAGCAGTACTTC.

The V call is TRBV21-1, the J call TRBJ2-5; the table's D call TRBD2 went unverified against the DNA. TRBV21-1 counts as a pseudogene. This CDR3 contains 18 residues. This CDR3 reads CASSKVASGGYNQETQYF. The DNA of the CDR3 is TGTGCCAGCAGCAAAGTCGCTAGCGGGGGGTACAACCAAGAGACCCAGTACTTC.

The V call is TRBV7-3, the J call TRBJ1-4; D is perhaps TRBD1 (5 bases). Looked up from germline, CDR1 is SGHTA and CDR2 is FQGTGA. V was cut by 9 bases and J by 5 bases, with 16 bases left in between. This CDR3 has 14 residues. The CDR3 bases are TGTGCCAGGTATGGGGGGTTGCCCAATGAAAAACTGTTTTTT. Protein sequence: CARYGGLPNEKLFF. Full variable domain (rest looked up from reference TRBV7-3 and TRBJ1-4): GAGVSQTPSNKVTEKGKYVELRCDPISGHTALYWYRQSLGQGPEFLIYFQGTGAADDSGLPNDRFFAVRPEGSVSTLKIQRTERGDSAVYLCARYGGLPNEKLFFGSGTQLSVL.

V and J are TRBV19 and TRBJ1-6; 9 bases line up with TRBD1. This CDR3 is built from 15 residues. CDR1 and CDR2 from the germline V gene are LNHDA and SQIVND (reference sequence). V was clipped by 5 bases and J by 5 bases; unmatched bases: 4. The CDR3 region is CASSSTGGNNSPLHF. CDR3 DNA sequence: TGTGCCAGTAGTTCGACAGGGGGGAATAATTCACCCCTCCACTTT. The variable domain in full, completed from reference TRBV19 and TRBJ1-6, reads DGGITQSPKYLFRKEGQNVTLSCEQNLNHDAMYWYRQDPGQGLRLIYYSQIVNDFQKGDIAEGYSVSREKKESFPLTVTSAQKNPTAFYLCASSSTGGNNSPLHFGNGTRLTVT.

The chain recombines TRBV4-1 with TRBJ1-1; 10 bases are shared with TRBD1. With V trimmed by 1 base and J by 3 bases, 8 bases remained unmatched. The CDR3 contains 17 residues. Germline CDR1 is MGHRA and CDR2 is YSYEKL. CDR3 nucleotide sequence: TGCGCCAGCAGCCAAGGGCCAGTCGGGACAGGGGACACTGAAGCTTTCTTT. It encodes CASSQGPVGTGDTEAFF.

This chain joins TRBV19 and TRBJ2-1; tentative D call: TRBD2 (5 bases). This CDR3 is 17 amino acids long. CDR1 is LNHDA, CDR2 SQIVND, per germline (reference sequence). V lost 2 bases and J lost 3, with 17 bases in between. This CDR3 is CASSIPAGHEGYNEQFF. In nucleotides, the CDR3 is TGTGCCAGTAGTATACCCGCCGGGCATGAGGGCTACAATGAGCAGTTCTTC.

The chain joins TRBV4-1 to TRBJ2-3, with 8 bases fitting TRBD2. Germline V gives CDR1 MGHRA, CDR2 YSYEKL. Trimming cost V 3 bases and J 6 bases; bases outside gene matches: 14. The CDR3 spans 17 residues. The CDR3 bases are TGCGCCAGCAGCCAGCCCCCCGGGCGGGGGGTGCTGGATACGCAGTATTTT. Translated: CASSQPPGRGVLDTQYF.

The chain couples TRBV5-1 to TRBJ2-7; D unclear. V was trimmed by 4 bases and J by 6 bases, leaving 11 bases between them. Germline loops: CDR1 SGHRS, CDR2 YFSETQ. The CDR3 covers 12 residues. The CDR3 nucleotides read TGCGCCAGCAGCCTTGTGGAGACCGAGCAGTACTTC. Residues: CASSLVETEQYF.

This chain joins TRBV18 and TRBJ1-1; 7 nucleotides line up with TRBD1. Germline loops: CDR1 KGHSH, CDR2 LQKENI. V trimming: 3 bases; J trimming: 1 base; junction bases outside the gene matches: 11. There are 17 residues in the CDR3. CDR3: CASSPQPGQIKNTEAFF. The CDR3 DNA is TGTGCCAGCTCACCTCAGCCGGGACAGATTAAGAACACTGAAGCTTTCTTT.

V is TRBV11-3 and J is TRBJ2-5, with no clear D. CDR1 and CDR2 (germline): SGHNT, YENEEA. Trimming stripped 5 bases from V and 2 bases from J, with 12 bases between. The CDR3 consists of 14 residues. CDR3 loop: CASSAGPSQETQYF. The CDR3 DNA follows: TGTGCCAGCAGCGCTGGGCCTTCTCAAGAGACCCAGTACTTC.

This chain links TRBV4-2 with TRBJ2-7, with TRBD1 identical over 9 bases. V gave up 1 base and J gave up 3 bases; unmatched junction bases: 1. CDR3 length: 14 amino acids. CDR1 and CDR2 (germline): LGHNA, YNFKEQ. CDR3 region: CASSQGGQGYEQYF. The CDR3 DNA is TGTGCCAGCAGCCAAGGGGGACAGGGCTACGAGCAGTACTTC.

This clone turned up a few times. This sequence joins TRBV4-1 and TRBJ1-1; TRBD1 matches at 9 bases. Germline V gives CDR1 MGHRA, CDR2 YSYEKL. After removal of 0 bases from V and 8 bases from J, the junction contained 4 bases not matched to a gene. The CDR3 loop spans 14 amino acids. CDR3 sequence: CASSQDWGQGEAFF. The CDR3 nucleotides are TGCGCCAGCAGCCAAGATTGGGGACAGGGCGAAGCTTTCTTT.

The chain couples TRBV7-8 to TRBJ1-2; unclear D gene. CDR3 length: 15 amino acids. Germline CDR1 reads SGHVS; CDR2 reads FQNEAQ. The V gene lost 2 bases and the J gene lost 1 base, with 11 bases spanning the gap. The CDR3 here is CASSLSGNLNYGYTF. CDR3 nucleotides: TGTGCCAGCAGCTTATCGGGGAATCTTAACTATGGCTACACCTTC.

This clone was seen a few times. CDR3 nucleotides: TGTGCCAGCAGTCTACGGGGTAGCGGAATCACAGATACGCAGTATTTT. Translated: CASSLRGSGITDTQYF. This rearrangement joins TRBV11-2 to TRBJ2-3, with D perhaps TRBD2 (6 bases). This CDR3 spans 16 amino acids. Trimming pared 6 bases from V and 2 bases from J, leaving 18 bases between. The germline V gene encodes CDR1 SGHAT and CDR2 FQNNGV.

The CDR3 protein is CASASSSGGLGNEQFF. In DNA form, the CDR3 reads TGTGCCAGCGCATCTTCTAGCGGGGGCTTAGGCAATGAGCAGTTCTTC. The chain links TRBV28 to TRBJ2-1; 10 nucleotides match TRBD2. V trimming: 8 bases; J trimming: 6 bases; junction bases outside the gene matches: 13. This CDR3 contains 16 residues. Germline CDR1 reads MDHEN; CDR2 reads SYDVKM.

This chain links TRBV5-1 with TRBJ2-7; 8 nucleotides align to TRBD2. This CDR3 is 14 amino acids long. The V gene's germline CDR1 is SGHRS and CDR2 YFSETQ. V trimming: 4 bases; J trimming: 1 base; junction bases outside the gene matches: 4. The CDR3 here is CASSVSGMSYEQYF. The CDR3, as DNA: TGCGCCAGCAGCGTTAGCGGGATGTCCTACGAGCAGTACTTC. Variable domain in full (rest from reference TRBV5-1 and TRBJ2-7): KAGVTQTPRYLIKTRGQQVTLSCSPISGHRSVSWYQQTPGQGLQFLFEYFSETQRNKGNFPGRFSGRQFSNSRSEMNVSTLELGDSALYLCASSVSGMSYEQYFGPGTRLTVT.

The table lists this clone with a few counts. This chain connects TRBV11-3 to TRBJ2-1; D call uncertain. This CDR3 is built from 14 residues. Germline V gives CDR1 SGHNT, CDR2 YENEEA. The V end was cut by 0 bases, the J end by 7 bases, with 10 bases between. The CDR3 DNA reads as TGTGCCAGCAGCTTAGACCCGTCCCGGAATGAGCAGTTCTTC. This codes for CASSLDPSRNEQFF.

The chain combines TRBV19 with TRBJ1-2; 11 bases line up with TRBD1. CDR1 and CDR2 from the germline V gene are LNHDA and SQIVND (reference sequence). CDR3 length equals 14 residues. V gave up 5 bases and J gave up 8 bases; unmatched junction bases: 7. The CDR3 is CASSRRGTGGGYTF. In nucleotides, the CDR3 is TGTGCCAGTAGTCGAAGGGGGACAGGGGGAGGCTACACCTTC.